Below, one TCR beta chain is given with its context. The CDR3 is 17 residues long. J was trimmed by 5 bases and V by 0 bases; bases with no gene match: 11. In germline, CDR1 is SGHTA, CDR2 FQGNSA. This sample stems from a study of blood T cell repertoires in COVID-19. About the research overall: There were acute and convalescent COVID-19 samples, and they came from the United States, Italy and Spain. Sample material is recorded as cDNA or gDNA derived from T cells, B-cell-depleted T cells, or PBMCs.

How the authors handled the data: Using reference gene primer amplification, nucleated cell counts were estimated. TCRdb's table, derived via immunoSEQ multiplex PCR, lists solely in-frame clones and lacks some. V, J and clone size derive from that table, while D and trimming were established from the DNA sequence. The profile shows approximately 160,000 clones, roughly 83% of them singletons. The V gene is TRBV7-2, the J gene TRBJ1-2; 8 nucleotides agree with TRBD1. The sequence was collected from a woman aged 60-75 years with acute or convalescent COVID-19. Sequencing was performed on peripheral blood. This chain's CDR3 is CASSLAPGGVIGYGYTF. DNA of the CDR3: TGTGCCAGCAGCTTAGCCCCAGGGGGCGTGATTGGTTATGGCTACACCTTC.